A selection of T cell receptor beta chains follows, all from one sample in a study of T cell repertoires in cytomegalovirus infection. For these receptors, no antigen is known. TCRdb itself ran the reads through MiXCR, one entry per CDR3 protein. The data contain about 920,000 distinct CDR3 sequences, 30% to 40% of them seen just once; the ten biggest clones take up over 12%. The starting material was cultured CD8+ T cells from PBMCs, obtained from culture after CMV antigen stimulation. These receptors were collected from a human donor in good health (CMV status not recorded). Some clones in this sample may be carry-over from other donors' samples. The CDR3 runs from the conserved cysteine through the conserved F or W. The D gene is left open where the match is weak. Clone size is not always given. Where it is, it says once, few, many or a class for expanded clones.

v_call	clone_size	cdr3_length	d_call	j_call	cdr3_aa	cdr3_nt
TRBV7-6	-	15	TRBD2	TRBJ2-1	CASSLFSGGPWEQFF	TGTGCCAGCAGCTTATTTAGCGGGGGGCCTTGGGAGCAGTTCTTC
TRBV10-3	-	14	-	TRBJ1-3	CAISEPPKGNTIYF	TGTGCCATCAGTGAGCCACCAAAAGGAAACACCATATATTTT
TRBV7-6	many	19	-	TRBJ1-2	CASSLEPAVGGGQVYGYTF	TGTGCCAGCAGCTTAGAGCCGGCAGTAGGGGGAGGGCAAGTCTATGGCTACACCTTC
TRBV20-1	-	15	-	TRBJ1-5	CSARASGGINQPQHF	TGCAGTGCTAGAGCCTCCGGGGGAATAAATCAGCCCCAGCATTTT
TRBV5-1	-	17	TRBD2	TRBJ2-7	CASSLASGGPRSYEQYF	TGCGCCAGCAGCTTGGCTAGCGGGGGGCCAAGGTCCTACGAGCAGTACTTC
TRBV27	few	15	-	TRBJ1-1	CASSLDRRPSYEAFF	TGTGCCAGCAGTCTCGACAGGAGGCCTAGTTACGAAGCTTTCTTT
TRBV6-6	few	15	-	TRBJ2-5	CASSYSKGLGETQYF	TGTGCCAGCAGTTACTCGAAGGGGTTGGGAGAGACCCAGTACTTC
TRBV23-1	-	15	-	TRBJ1-5	CASSQGRAYNQPQHF	TGCGCCAGCAGTCAAGGGAGGGCGTACAATCAGCCCCAGCATTTT
TRBV6-6	few	16	-	TRBJ2-1	CASSYWSGPPYNEQFF	TGTGCCAGCAGTTACTGGTCAGGCCCACCTTACAATGAGCAGTTCTTC
TRBV6-2/TRBV6-3	few	13	-	TRBJ2-1	CAVGTGKFGEQFF	TGTGCCGTGGGAACAGGGAAATTTGGTGAGCAGTTCTTC
TRBV4-1	once	13	TRBD1	TRBJ1-1	CASSQVTGPRAFF	TGCGCCAGCAGCCAGGTGACAGGGCCTAGGGCTTTCTTT
TRBV7-8	many	15	TRBD1	TRBJ1-2	CASSPRNRGQDGYTF	TGTGCCAGCAGCCCAAGGAACAGGGGACAGGATGGCTACACCTTC
TRBV6-1	few	16	-	TRBJ1-1	CASSEGPFGLNTEAFF	TGTGCCAGCAGTGAAGGGCCTTTCGGGTTGAACACTGAAGCTTTCTTT
TRBV29-1	-	12	-	TRBJ1-2	CSVVGSPYGYTF	TGCAGCGTTGTGGGTAGCCCCTATGGCTACACCTTC
TRBV27	once	15	-	TRBJ1-2	CASSSTRVADYGYTF	TGTGCCAGCAGTTCCACCAGGGTGGCGGACTATGGCTACACCTTC
TRBV7-6	-	12	TRBD1	TRBJ1-4	CASRAQGGKLFF	TGTGCCAGCAGGGCACAGGGGGGAAAACTGTTTTTT
TRBV4-1	few	15	TRBD1	TRBJ1-4	CASSRQGQGDEKLFF	TGCGCCAGCAGTAGGCAGGGGCAGGGGGATGAAAAACTGTTTTTT
TRBV6-5	-	13	-	TRBJ2-7	CASSDTDSYEQYF	TGTGCCAGCAGCGACACGGATTCCTACGAGCAGTACTTC